This T cell receptor (beta chain) was sequenced in a study of CD8+ T cells in alopecia areata. This clone occurred a few times. Germline CDR1 reads SQVTM; CDR2 reads ANQGSEA. Trimming took 4 bases from V and 2 from J; bases not matched to a gene: 13. This CDR3 contains 19 residues. Sequencing used cDNA as its template, made by extracting RNA and reverse transcribing it. Sequencing used immunoSEQ multiplex PCR; TCRdb keeps in-frame clones, though not all of them. The sample yields roughly 140,000 clones, 82% seen once. Treatment reported: oral pan-JAK inhibitor, 5-10 mg twice daily. This chain links TRBV29-1 with TRBJ2-1, with TRBD2 identical over 14 bases. Sequenced material: CD8+ T cells sorted from blood, taken at week 4, from a patient treated with tofacitinib. The sequence came from a human donor with alopecia areata. The CDR3: CSVAGLAGGPPTPYNEQFF. The CDR3 bases are TGCAGCGTTGCTGGACTAGCGGGGGGCCCACCCACTCCCTACAATGAGCAGTTCTTC.